These 5 T cell receptor beta chains originate from one sample sequenced in a study of T-cell reconstitution after alpha-beta-depleted transplantation in children. Unique molecular identifiers were incorporated when the TCRbeta library was constructed. One entry per CDR3 protein, called by TCRdb with MiXCR from the PCR reads. The table lists around 210,000 distinct CDR3 sequences, approximately 7% of them singletons. Here the sequenced sample was PBMCs, taken before TCRalphabeta/CD19-depleted stem cell transplant. The origin of the receptors is a boy between 2 and 15 years old with acute lymphoblastic leukemia, due to receive a stem cell transplant.

This clonotype occurred many times. This chain connects TRBV6-5 to TRBJ1-5; TRBD1 aligns across 9 bases. The CDR3 sequence is 15 residues long. The junction had 4 bases not matched to a gene; V was cut back by 0 bases and J by 7 bases. CDR1 and CDR2 (germline): MNHEY, SVGAGI. For the CDR3, the DNA is TGTGCCAGCAGTTACTCATGGACAGGGGACCAGCCCCAGCATTTT. Its protein product is CASSYSWTGDQPQHF.

The sample holds many counts of this clonotype. V gene TRBV12-3 or TRBV12-4 combines with J gene TRBJ2-1; D is undetermined. This CDR3 comprises 13 residues. The V and J ends lost 7 bases and 10 bases respectively, with 17 bases between them. The CDR3 coding sequence is TGTGCCAGCACCTCAGACTCTATAGGCGAGCAGTTCTTC. Its translation is CASTSDSIGEQFF.

In this sample, this clonotype turned up many times. The rearrangement joins TRBV10-3 to TRBJ2-6; the match to TRBD1 covers 8 bases. Trimming took 9 bases from V and 1 from J; bases not matched to a gene: 14. In germline, CDR1 is ENHRY, CDR2 SYGVKD. CDR3 length: 18 residues. The chain's CDR3 is CAIHQTGESASGANVLTF. The CDR3 DNA reads as TGTGCCATACACCAGACAGGGGAGAGTGCATCTGGGGCCAACGTCCTGACTTTC.

The sample holds many counts of this clonotype. The gene calls are TRBV18 and TRBJ2-3; 8 nucleotides match TRBD2. This CDR3 comprises 15 residues. Unmatched junction bases numbered 7, after V lost 6 bases and J lost 2 bases. Germline V gene data show CDR1 as KGHSH and CDR2 as LQKENI. The CDR3: CASSSGLDNTDTQYF. CDR3 bases: TGTGCCAGCTCTTCGGGACTAGACAACACAGATACGCAGTATTTT.

This clonotype was detected only a few times. This chain joins TRBV20-1 and TRBJ1-1; D ambiguous. This CDR3 comprises 14 residues. Germline-derived CDR1 and CDR2 are DFQATT and SNEGSKA (reference sequence). Trimming cost V 4 bases and J 3 bases, with 15 bases left between them. CDR3 amino acids: CSAIKYRSDTEAFF. Here the CDR3 DNA reads TGCAGTGCTATCAAGTATCGGAGCGACACTGAAGCTTTCTTT.